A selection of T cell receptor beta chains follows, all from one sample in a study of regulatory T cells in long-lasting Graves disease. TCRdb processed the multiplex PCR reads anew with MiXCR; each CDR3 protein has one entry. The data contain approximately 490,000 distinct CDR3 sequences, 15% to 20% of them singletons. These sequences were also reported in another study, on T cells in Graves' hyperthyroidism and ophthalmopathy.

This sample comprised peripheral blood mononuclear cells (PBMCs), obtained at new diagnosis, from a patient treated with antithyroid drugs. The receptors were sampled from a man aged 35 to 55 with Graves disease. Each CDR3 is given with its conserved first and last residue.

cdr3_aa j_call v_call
CSAKAGGPGNEQFF TRBJ2-1 TRBV20-1
CASSLWSAGAEAFF TRBJ1-1 TRBV28
CASSTGGETQYF TRBJ2-5 TRBV12-3/TRBV12-4
CASSLGVRATTDTQYF TRBJ2-3 TRBV7-2
CASSSQGQAGANVLTF TRBJ2-6 TRBV6-2/TRBV6-3
CASSAGSRGYGYTF TRBJ1-2 TRBV7-9
CASSHPKATQYF TRBJ2-5 TRBV6-1
CASSEISAQETQYF TRBJ2-5 TRBV2
CASSRQGAITGELFF TRBJ2-2 TRBV7-9
CASSLALQGWGEQYF TRBJ2-7 TRBV7-2
CASSPRGGTGARGEQFF TRBJ2-1 TRBV3-1
CASSLGLGNDQPQHF TRBJ1-5 TRBV5-5
CASSLDYPSTDTQYF TRBJ2-3 TRBV5-1
CASSSPNTGTRGHNEQFF TRBJ2-1 TRBV7-9
CASSPTWFRTSEYNEQFF TRBJ2-1 TRBV7-8
CASSLSSGIPFRREQFF TRBJ2-1 TRBV5-1
CSARDGRGAKETQYF TRBJ2-5 TRBV20-1
CASSSAGPTDTQYF TRBJ2-3 TRBV7-8
CSAAPDREGVDYGYTF TRBJ1-2 TRBV20-1
CSARRQFNTEAFF TRBJ1-1 TRBV20-1
CASSHPGTGGETQYF TRBJ2-5 TRBV4-1
CASSPVSGSGRLYNEQFF TRBJ2-1 TRBV28
CASSPNRVGYEQYF TRBJ2-7 TRBV7-2
CASSLDGEPGTQYF TRBJ2-5 TRBV12-3/TRBV12-4
CASSLVGPGGEQFF TRBJ2-1 TRBV12-3/TRBV12-4
CASMGGTVNTGELFF TRBJ2-2 TRBV28
CASSLYTPGPTTWDEQYF TRBJ2-7 TRBV27
CASSFERNTGELFF TRBJ2-2 TRBV4-2
CASSLGDSSGQPQHF TRBJ1-5 TRBV5-1
CSVVKGYPLLYEQYF TRBJ2-7 TRBV29-1
CASTGLGFGYTF TRBJ1-2 TRBV9
CASSLQGAEQPQHF TRBJ1-5 TRBV7-3
CASSEDSLNSPLHF TRBJ1-6 TRBV5-5
CASSIQGNNEKLFF TRBJ1-4 TRBV28